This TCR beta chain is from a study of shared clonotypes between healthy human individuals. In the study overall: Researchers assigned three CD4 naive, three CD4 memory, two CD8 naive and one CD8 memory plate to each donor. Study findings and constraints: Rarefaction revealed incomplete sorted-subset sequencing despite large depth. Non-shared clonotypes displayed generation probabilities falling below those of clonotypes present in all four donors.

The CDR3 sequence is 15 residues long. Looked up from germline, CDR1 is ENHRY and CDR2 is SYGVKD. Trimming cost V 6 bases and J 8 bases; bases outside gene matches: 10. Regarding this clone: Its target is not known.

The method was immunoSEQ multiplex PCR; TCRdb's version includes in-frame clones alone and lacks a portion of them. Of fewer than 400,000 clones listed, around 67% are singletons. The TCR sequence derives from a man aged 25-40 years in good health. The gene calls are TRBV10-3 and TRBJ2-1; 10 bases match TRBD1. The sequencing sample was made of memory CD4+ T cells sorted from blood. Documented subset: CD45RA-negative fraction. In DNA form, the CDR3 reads TGTGCCATCAGGAAAACAAGACAGGGGGCAGATGAGCAGTTCTTC. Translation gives CAIRKTRQGADEQFF.